Following are 31 T cell receptor beta chains from one sample sequenced in a study of shared clonotypes between healthy human individuals. Clones were sequenced by immunoSEQ multiplex PCR, and TCRdb holds only the in-frame ones, with some missing. The sample comprises about 2.3 million clones, over 90% of which are singletons, and 0.39% rests with the top ten. The sequencing input was naive CD4+ T cells from PBMCs. The subset: CD45RA+ positively selected. These receptors all stem from a man younger than 30 in good health. Some clones in this sample may be carry-over from other donors' samples.

This chain connects TRBV27 to TRBJ2-3; 8 bases are a match to TRBD2. V lost 6 bases, J lost 8 bases, and 16 bases stayed unmatched. CDR3 length equals 16 residues. Per the germline V gene, CDR1 is MNHEY and CDR2 is SMNVEV (reference sequence). CDR3 in amino acids: CASRPPLAGGFLTQYF. In nucleotides, the CDR3 is TGTGCCAGCAGACCACCACTTGCGGGAGGCTTCCTTACGCAGTATTTT.

The chain carries TRBV4-2 and TRBJ1-1; TRBD1 aligns across 11 bases. This CDR3 has 15 amino acids. Germline V gene data show CDR1 as LGHNA and CDR2 as YNFKEQ. V lost 0 bases and J lost 7; bases outside the gene matches: 4. CDR3 nucleotide sequence: TGTGCCAGCAGCCAAGATTGGACAGGGGGCAATGAAGCTTTCTTT. This translates into CASSQDWTGGNEAFF.

This chain joins TRBV6-1 and TRBJ1-2; D is uncertain. CDR1 is MNHNS, CDR2 SASEGT, per germline. The length of the CDR3 is 13 residues. The V end lost 3 bases, the J end lost 4 bases, and 9 bases lay between the germline ends. The CDR3 sequence: CASSETVSYGYTF. CDR3 in DNA: TGTGCCAGCAGTGAGACGGTTTCCTATGGCTACACCTTC.

The J gene is TRBJ1-1, the V gene TRBV7-9; TRBD1 agrees at 10 bases. The junction had 9 bases not matched to a gene; V was cut back by 4 bases and J by 7 bases. Germline CDR1 reads SEHNR; CDR2 reads FQNEAQ (reference sequence). The CDR3 loop spans 15 amino acids. CDR3 sequence reads: CASSSGQGFSSEAFF. The CDR3, as DNA: TGTGCCAGCAGCTCGGGACAGGGGTTCTCTAGTGAAGCTTTCTTT.

The gene calls are TRBV4-1 and TRBJ1-5; D remains ambiguous. The CDR3 totals 18 residues. Germline V gene lookup returns CDR1 MGHRA and CDR2 YSYEKL. Trimming shortened V by 1 base and J by 3 bases, and 19 bases separated the two germline ends. Here the CDR3 DNA reads TGCGCCAGCAGCCAAGTCTCGGTCACCCGGTTCACCAATCAGCCCCAGCATTTT. Its translation is CASSQVSVTRFTNQPQHF.

The genes are TRBV5-1 and TRBJ2-2; D perhaps matches TRBD2 (6 bases). The V end was cut by 4 bases, the J end by 7 bases, with 8 bases between. The CDR3 covers 12 residues. Germline V gene lookup returns CDR1 SGHRS and CDR2 YFSETQ. The CDR3 protein is CASSVEGGELFF. In DNA, the CDR3 is TGCGCCAGCAGCGTGGAGGGCGGGGAGCTGTTTTTT.

The CDR3 sequence: CASSSGRRGYEQYF. The CDR3 nucleotides read TGTGCCAGCAGTTCAGGGAGGAGGGGCTACGAGCAGTACTTC. This sequence joins TRBV6-6 and TRBJ2-7; D might be TRBD2 (6 bases). The germline V and J ends were trimmed by 4 bases and 3 bases, with 13 bases remaining between them. CDR1 is MNHNY and CDR2 is SVGAGI in the germline V gene (reference sequence). The CDR3 sequence is 14 residues long.

This clone occurred once. Other nucleotide sequences from this sample produce the same CDR3. V is TRBV15 and J is TRBJ1-5; D gene ambiguous. The CDR3 is 14 residues long. Germline loops: CDR1 LNHNV, CDR2 YYDKDF (reference sequence). Trimming removed 1 base from V and 4 bases from J, with 8 bases in between. The CDR3 region has the DNA TGTGCCACCAGCAGAGGCACAGTAAATCAGCCCCAGCATTTT. Translating it yields CATSRGTVNQPQHF.

J is TRBJ2-4 and V is TRBV14; no definite D call. The CDR3 spans 13 residues. The germline gives CDR1 SGHDN, CDR2 FVKESK. The V end was cut by 5 bases, the J end by 10 bases, with 15 bases between. CDR3 protein: CASSAAAGVIQYF. CDR3 DNA sequence: TGTGCCAGCAGCGCGGCCGCAGGCGTTATTCAGTACTTC. The full variable domain, its missing parts supplied by reference TRBV14 and TRBJ2-4, is EAGVTQFPSHSVIEKGQTVTLRCDPISGHDNLYWYRRVMGKEIKFLLHFVKESKQDESGMPNNRFLAERTGGTYSTLKVQPAELEDSGVYFCASSAAAGVIQYFGAGTRLSVL.

The J gene is TRBJ2-7, the V gene TRBV7-9; the D call may be TRBD1 or TRBD2 (6 bases each). V was shortened by 1 base and J by 3 bases, with 13 bases between the two germline ends. Germline lookup yields CDR1 SEHNR and CDR2 FQNEAQ (reference sequence). The CDR3 extends over 15 amino acids. The CDR3 DNA reads TGTGCCAGCAGCTTAGGGGGGGCAAGCATCTACGAGCAGTACTTC. As protein: CASSLGGASIYEQYF.

Comment on this clone: Other DNA sequences in the sample encode the same CDR3. This chain links TRBV5-1 with TRBJ1-2; 7 nucleotides agree with TRBD1. The germline CDR1 and CDR2 sequences are SGHRS and YFSETQ. The CDR3 covers 15 residues. The trim removed 4 bases at V and 6 bases at J, leaving 12 bases unmatched. The CDR3: CASSPGGTGNHGYTF. In nucleotides, the CDR3 is TGCGCCAGCAGCCCAGGGGGAACAGGGAATCATGGCTACACCTTC.

The rearrangement joins TRBV2 to TRBJ2-7, with D perhaps given as TRBD1 or TRBD2 (5 bases each). This CDR3 spans 15 amino acids. The germline V and J ends were trimmed by 6 bases and 5 bases, with 20 bases remaining between them. Germline V gene lookup returns CDR1 SNHLY and CDR2 FYNNEI. Here the CDR3 DNA reads TGTGCCAGCAGGGGTAGCGTAGGGGCTCGGAACGAGCAGTACTTC. This translates into CASRGSVGARNEQYF.

The chain uses TRBV29-1 and TRBJ2-3, with 10 bases aligning to TRBD1. The CDR3 covers 15 residues. Trimming removed 5 bases from V and 0 bases from J; junction bases left unmatched: 5. Germline V lookup: CDR1 SQVTM, CDR2 ANQGSEA. CDR3 sequence reads: CSVHVGQGSTDTQYF. CDR3 sequence (DNA): TGCAGCGTTCATGTGGGACAGGGGAGCACAGATACGCAGTATTTT.

V and J are TRBV18 and TRBJ1-4, with TRBD1 matching over 11 bases. Germline assignment: CDR1 KGHSH and CDR2 LQKENI. The CDR3 is made up of 15 amino acids. Losses at the gene ends were 4 bases for V and 3 bases for J; bases not matched to a gene: 1. The DNA for the CDR3 is TGTGCCAGCTCACGGACAGGGGGCGCTAATGAAAAACTGTTTTTT. Protein: CASSRTGGANEKLFF. Based on the CDR3 plus reference TRBV18 and TRBJ1-4, the full variable domain is NAGVMQNPRHLVRRRGQEARLRCSPMKGHSHVYWYRQLPEEGLKFMVYLQKENIIDESGMPKERFSAEFPKEGPSILRIQQVVRGDSAAYFCASSRTGGANEKLFFGSGTQLSVL.

The chain couples TRBV7-9 to TRBJ1-2; D is uncertain. The CDR3 totals 12 residues. The V end lost 5 bases, the J end lost 13 bases, and 17 bases lay between the germline ends. Germline V CDR1 and CDR2: SEHNR, FQNEAQ (reference sequence). The CDR3 reads CASSPRQAVVTF. For the CDR3, the DNA is TGTGCCAGCAGCCCCCGGCAGGCGGTCGTCACCTTC.

The rearrangement joins TRBV28 to TRBJ2-3, with 8 bases identical to TRBD2. V lost 7 bases, J lost 0 bases, and 12 bases stayed unmatched. In germline, CDR1 is MDHEN, CDR2 SYDVKM. The CDR3 is 17 residues long. CDR3: CASTPWGSGSSTDTQYF. The CDR3 bases are TGTGCCAGCACACCATGGGGGAGCGGGAGTAGCACAGATACGCAGTATTTT.

In nucleotides, the CDR3 is TGTGCCAGCTCACCATCGATGGACGAGCAGTACTTC. Translated, it gives CASSPSMDEQYF. The J gene is TRBJ2-7, the V gene TRBV18, with D uncertain. The CDR3 extends over 12 amino acids. Deletions cut 2 bases from V and 5 bases from J, with 7 bases between. CDR1 KGHSH and CDR2 LQKENI come from the germline V gene.

Turning to this clone: Other DNA variants within this sample encode the same CDR3. The gene calls are TRBV7-3 and TRBJ2-3; D may be TRBD1 or TRBD2 (6 bases each). Germline loops: CDR1 SGHTA, CDR2 FQGTGA. The CDR3 is 15 residues long. The V end was cut by 1 base, the J end by 3 bases, with 11 bases between. The CDR3 loop is CASSLMGGGTDTQYF. The CDR3 coding sequence is TGTGCCAGCAGCTTAATGGGGGGCGGAACAGATACGCAGTATTTT.

With regard to this clone: Other nucleotide sequences in the sample specify the same CDR3. The V gene is TRBV5-1, the J gene TRBJ2-3; TRBD1 might be the D (5 bases). The CDR3 covers 15 residues. From germline, CDR1 is SGHRS and CDR2 YFSETQ. Trimming took 0 bases from V and 2 from J, leaving 10 bases between them. CDR3 in DNA: TGCGCCAGCAGCTTGGTGGCAGGGAACACAGATACGCAGTATTTT. Translated: CASSLVAGNTDTQYF.

This sequence joins TRBV18 and TRBJ1-2; 11 bases line up with TRBD1. Germline V lookup: CDR1 KGHSH, CDR2 LQKENI. The V segment lost 6 bases and the J segment 4 bases; nucleotides outside the gene matches: 7. The CDR3 is 15 amino acids. As DNA, the CDR3 is TGTGCCAGCTCGCTCGGACAGGGGGCCGTCTATGGCTACACCTTC. Residues: CASSLGQGAVYGYTF.

Comment on this clone: The same CDR3 can be traced to other DNA sequences in this sample. V and J are TRBV28 and TRBJ1-4, with D maybe TRBD1 (6 bases). Germline V CDR1 and CDR2: MDHEN, SYDVKM. Trimming cost V 6 bases and J 8 bases, with 16 bases left between them. The CDR3 consists of 14 residues. CDR3 protein: CASRPGTGGEKLFF. CDR3 bases: TGTGCCAGCAGACCCGGGACCGGGGGCGAAAAACTGTTTTTT.

The V and J genes are TRBV6-5 and TRBJ2-6; D gene uncertain. The V end lost 6 bases, the J end lost 4 bases, and 13 bases lay between the germline ends. The CDR3 sequence is 15 residues long. Germline V gene sequence: CDR1 MNHEY, CDR2 SVGAGI. DNA of the CDR3: TGTGCCAGCAGCCCCCACGGAACCGGGGCCAACGTCCTGACTTTC. It codes for CASSPHGTGANVLTF.

This rearrangement joins TRBV9 to TRBJ2-1; a weak D match, TRBD1 (5 bases). The germline V gene encodes CDR1 SGDLS and CDR2 YYNGEE. The V end was cut by 4 bases, the J end by 1 base, with 12 bases between. CDR3 length: 15 residues. The CDR3 reads CASSQDSPSYNEQFF. CDR3 DNA sequence: TGTGCCAGCAGCCAAGACAGTCCGTCCTACAATGAGCAGTTCTTC.

V is TRBV18 and J is TRBJ1-2; 9 bases agree with TRBD1. Germline CDR1 reads KGHSH; CDR2 reads LQKENI. The CDR3 runs to 15 residues. After removal of 8 bases from V and 4 bases from J, the junction contained 11 bases not matched to a gene. CDR3 DNA: TGTGCCAGCCAGATGCCCGGGACAGGGATCTATGGCTACACCTTC. It specifies CASQMPGTGIYGYTF.

Concerning this clone: Other DNA sequences of this sample code for an identical CDR3. The chain employs TRBV5-5 and TRBJ2-3, with 11 bases matching TRBD2. Germline trimming cut 5 bases from V and 4 bases from J; bases unmatched to any gene: 3. This CDR3 has 14 amino acids. The germline V gene has CDR1 SGHKS and CDR2 YYEKEE (reference sequence). CDR3 loop: CASSLAGGPDTQYF. The CDR3 DNA reads as TGTGCCAGCAGTTTAGCGGGAGGGCCAGATACGCAGTATTTT. The full variable domain, its missing parts supplied by reference TRBV5-5 and TRBJ2-3, is DAGVTQSPTHLIKTRGQQVTLRCSPISGHKSVSWYQQVLGQGPQFIFQYYEKEERGRGNFPDRFSARQFPNYSSELNVNALLLGDSALYLCASSLAGGPDTQYFGPGTRLTVL.

This chain joins TRBV6-5 and TRBJ1-5, with 8 bases lining up with TRBD1. Trimming removed 4 bases from V and 1 base from J; junction bases left unmatched: 6. The germline CDR1 and CDR2 sequences are MNHEY and SVGAGI. This CDR3 is 16 amino acids long. CDR3 nucleotide sequence: TGTGCCAGCAGTTCCAGGGGGCGCGGAAGCAATCAGCCCCAGCATTTT. Encoded protein: CASSSRGRGSNQPQHF.

The chain uses TRBV6-4 and TRBJ2-1; D is ambiguous. Germline lookup yields CDR1 MRHNA and CDR2 SNTAGT. Trimming removed 2 bases from V and 10 bases from J, with 6 bases in between. The CDR3 has 11 amino acids. CDR3 sequence: CASSDLKEQFF. The CDR3 nucleotides read TGTGCCAGCAGTGACCTGAAAGAGCAGTTCTTC.

The chain joins TRBV5-1 to TRBJ2-2; 9 positions match TRBD2. After removal of 2 bases from V and 4 bases from J, the junction contained 6 bases not matched to a gene. The CDR3 has 16 amino acids. CDR1 and CDR2 from the germline V gene are SGHRS and YFSETQ. The chain's CDR3 is CASSLLAGERTGELFF. The CDR3 DNA is TGCGCCAGCAGCTTATTAGCGGGGGAGCGCACCGGGGAGCTGTTTTTT.

The CDR3: CASSLGGFQPQHF. The CDR3 nucleotides are TGTGCCAGCTCCTTGGGGGGGTTTCAGCCCCAGCATTTT. This sequence joins TRBV6-1 and TRBJ1-5, with a weak D call TRBD1 (5 bases). Per the germline V gene, CDR1 is MNHNS and CDR2 is SASEGT. The length of the CDR3 is 13 residues. V gave up 8 bases and J gave up 6 bases, with 14 bases separating them.

This chain joins TRBV4-2 and TRBJ2-1; D might be TRBD2 (6 bases). Trimming shortened V by 0 bases and J by 9 bases, and 12 bases separated the two germline ends. Germline V gives CDR1 LGHNA, CDR2 YNFKEQ. CDR3 size: 14 residues. The CDR3 is CASSQDMTAGEQFF. CDR3 bases: TGTGCCAGCAGCCAAGATATGACAGCGGGTGAGCAGTTCTTC.

This chain joins TRBV28 and TRBJ1-1; D remains unclear. Trimming took off 6 bases at V and 3 bases at J, with 5 bases between the two ends. The CDR3 is 11 amino acids. Germline values: CDR1 MDHEN, CDR2 SYDVKM. CDR3 amino acids: CASRLDTEAFF. The DNA for the CDR3 is TGTGCCAGCAGATTGGACACTGAAGCTTTCTTT.